This T cell receptor beta chain was profiled in a study of blood T cells in healthy people across ages (dated by TCRdb to the mid-2010s). Regarding the complete study: Template switching captured roughly one uniquely barcoded TCR beta cDNA molecule per two T cells in model experiments. The donors were divided into four age groups: young (average approximately 17 years), middle-aged (about 40), aged (about 62) and long-lived (82). The study measured age-related changes in TCR beta repertoire diversity using deep sequencing normalized with unique cDNA molecular identifiers. Donors of different ages were randomly distributed across sequencing lanes to avoid experimental bias. Using the same blood draw, the study looked at two additional independent replicas of 1 million unique cDNA reads for two donors, one aged 18 to 30 and the other aged 80 or older.

The donors were roughly 39 Caucasian individuals from Russia, aged roughly 6 to 90 years, who were systemically healthy. Approximately 10 milliliters of peripheral blood were collected from each donor into EDTA-treated Vacutainer tubes. Ficoll-Paque density-gradient centrifugation was used to isolate PBMCs, with at least 6 million per sample. Total RNA, at least 6 micrograms per sample, was extracted from PBMCs with Trizol reagent. For every donor, flow cytometry on a PBMC aliquot measured the percentage of naive CD45RAhigh/CD27high T cells. The library was produced with 5' RACE. These reads were obtained on an Illumina HiSeq 2500. A second PCR of roughly 6 to 12 cycles was run with a J-beta primer mix and a sample-barcoded 5' primer. Each TCR beta cDNA molecule received a unique molecular identifier from a template-switch 5' adaptor carrying 12 random nucleotides. At least 2.5 million CDR3-containing paired-end reads were obtained from each sample. The Mint cDNA synthesis kit, primed by a TRBC-specific oligonucleotide, was used to synthesize first-strand cDNA from all RNA. Following uracil-DNA glycosylase treatment, a first 18-cycle PCR with universal primers M1SS and BC2_uni_R was performed on all cDNA. As for how the authors treated the data: Each sample was normalized by randomly selecting 1 million high-quality reads, each carrying a distinct molecular identifier. Reads with shared molecular identifiers were discarded instead of being binned into consensus sequences. MiTCR, with a Q25 quality threshold and the strictest error-elimination algorithm, was used for CDR3 identification, clonotype clustering and error correction. A nonparametric unseen species model with Euler transformation was used to estimate a lower bound on total TCR beta diversity. TCRdb reran the public reads through fastp at Q25 and MiXCR, keeping productive beta chains. Every CDR3 protein is listed once, alongside the most common genes and DNA of its rows. The V and J calls and clone size are TCRdb's, not the authors'. Present in this sample are 630,000 or so distinct CDR3 sequences, roughly 32% of which were seen just once. The ten largest clones take up approximately 15% of the sample.

This clonotype was counted ten times or more. The target of this receptor is not known. Per-base quality was not reported, and no clone a single base away is much larger than it. Here is what the overall study found, with its caveats: Because profiling used bulk unsorted PBMCs, naive and antigen-experienced compartments could not be compared conclusively. A strong correlation was found between observed TCR beta diversity and the percentage of naive T cells measured by flow cytometry. Total diversity estimates from one million sequenced T cells were considered lower bounds and underestimates. Because the CMV infection status of the donors was unknown, age-related changes in expanded clonotypes may potentially have been confounded. Observed TCR beta diversity per million T cells fell roughly linearly with age, and a significant reduction was already apparent by age about 43. Compared with the aged group, the long-lived group had more naive CD4+ T cells, fewer expanded clones and increased TCR diversity, a pattern suggesting age selection.

Sequences were obtained from blood. The TCR sequence derives from a woman aged 80 or over in good health. Donor details come from another sample of the same person, matched by shared clones.

The bases read TGCAGTGCTAGTCAGGGGGCCGAGACCCAGTACTTC. This is translated as CSASQGAETQYF. The receptor chain draws on TRBV20-1 and TRBJ2-5; TRBD1 fits 8 bases in the junction. Relative to germline, V is missing 3 bases and J is missing 5 bases, with 2 bases of the junction outside any gene match. The CDR3 has 12 amino acids, counting the end cysteine and phenylalanine. Just the 36-base CDR3 DNA is kept, in frame starting at base 1. Per the germline V gene (reference sequence), DFQATT is the CDR1 and SNEGSKA is the CDR2.